In this sample, the clone carrying this TCR beta chain turned up a few times. Antigen unknown. Clones were sequenced by immunoSEQ multiplex PCR, and TCRdb holds only the in-frame ones, with some missing. The sample holds approximately 150,000 clones, about 92% seen once. The sample belongs to a study of T cell responses to AZD1222 COVID-19 vaccine. The CDR3 loop spans 14 amino acids. The ends lost 1 base at V and 4 bases at J; junction bases unmatched: 2. Germline CDR1 is MGHRA and CDR2 is YSYEKL. Study-level results: Researchers took repertoire samples only after the peak T cell response had come. Baseline testing showed seropositivity in only five or six AZD1222 recipients. The donor cohort was predominantly white British with a female majority, and clonal diversity may have been underestimated. Recipients of two AZD1222 doses showed rising Spike-specific TCR breadth and depth.

The TCR comes from an adult in good health. The chain recombines TRBV4-1 with TRBJ2-7; TRBD1 matches 9 bases. The sample in question was peripheral blood, obtained on day 0 of MenACWY control vaccination. This CDR3 reads CASSQAQGAYEQYF. The CDR3 nucleotides read TGCGCCAGCAGCCAAGCACAGGGGGCTTACGAGCAGTACTTC.